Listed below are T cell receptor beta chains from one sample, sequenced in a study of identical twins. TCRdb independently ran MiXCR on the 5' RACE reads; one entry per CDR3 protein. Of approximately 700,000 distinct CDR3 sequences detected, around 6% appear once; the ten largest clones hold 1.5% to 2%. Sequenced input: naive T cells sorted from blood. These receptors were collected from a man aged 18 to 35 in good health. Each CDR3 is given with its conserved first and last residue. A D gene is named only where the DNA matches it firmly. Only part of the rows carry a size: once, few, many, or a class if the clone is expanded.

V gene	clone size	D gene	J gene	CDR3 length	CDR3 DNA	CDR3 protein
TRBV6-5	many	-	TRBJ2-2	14	TGTGCCAGCAGTTACGCGGGAATCACCGGGGAGCTGTTTTTT	CASSYAGITGELFF
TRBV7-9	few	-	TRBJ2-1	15	TGTGCCACCTCTGGCGACTGGGCTTCCTACAATGAGCAGTTCTTC	CATSGDWASYNEQFF
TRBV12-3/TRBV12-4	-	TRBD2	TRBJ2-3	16	TGTGCCAGCAGTTTCCGGAGGGAGGGCCCTACAGATACGCAGTATTTT	CASSFRREGPTDTQYF
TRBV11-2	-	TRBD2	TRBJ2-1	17	TGTGCCAGCAGCATAACTAGCGGAAGACGACAATACAATGAGCAGTTCTTC	CASSITSGRRQYNEQFF
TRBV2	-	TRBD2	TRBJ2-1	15	TGTGCCAGCAGTTCCGGGACTAGCGGTACGGGGGAGCAGTTCTTC	CASSSGTSGTGEQFF
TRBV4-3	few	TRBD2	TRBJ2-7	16	TGCGCCAGCAGCCAAGATCTGACGGGAGGGGGCTACGAGCAGTACTTC	CASSQDLTGGGYEQYF
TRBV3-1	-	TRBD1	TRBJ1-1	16	TGTGCCAGCAGCCAGTTACCGACAGGGGGGAACACTGAAGCTTTCTTT	CASSQLPTGGNTEAFF
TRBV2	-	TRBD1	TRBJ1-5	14	TGTGCCAGCAGTGGGGGGGACAGCCAAGGGCCCCAGCATTTT	CASSGGDSQGPQHF
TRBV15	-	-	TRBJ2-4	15	TGTGCCACCAGGGACTACAACCGAGCCAAAAACATTCAGTACTTC	CATRDYNRAKNIQYF
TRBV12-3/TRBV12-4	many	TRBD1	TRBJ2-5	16	TGTGCCAGCAGTCAGGGGACAGGGGGAAGTGCGGAGACCCAGTACTTC	CASSQGTGGSAETQYF
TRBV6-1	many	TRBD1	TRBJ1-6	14	TGTGCCAGCAGCCAAACAGGGGGTGGTTCACCCCTCCACTTT	CASSQTGGGSPLHF
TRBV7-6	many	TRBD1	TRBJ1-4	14	TGTGCCAGCAGCGCAACAGGGGGGAATGAAAAACTGTTTTTT	CASSATGGNEKLFF
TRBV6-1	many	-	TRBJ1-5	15	TGTGCCAGCAGGTCGGACAGCTATAGCAATCAGCCCCAGCATTTT	CASRSDSYSNQPQHF
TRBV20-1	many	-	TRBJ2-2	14	TGCAGTGCTCGTAGCGCCTCGAACACCGGGGAGCTGTTTTTT	CSARSASNTGELFF
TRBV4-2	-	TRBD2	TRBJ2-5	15	TGTGCCAGCAGCCCGGAGCGGGAGAGCTTAGAGACCCAGTACTTC	CASSPERESLETQYF
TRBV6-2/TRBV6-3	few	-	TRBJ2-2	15	TGTGCCAGCAGTTACAACCGTGCCGGCACCGGGGAGCTGTTTTTT	CASSYNRAGTGELFF
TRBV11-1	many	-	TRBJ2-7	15	TGTGCCAGCAGCTTAGAACTGGCAACATCGGAGGAGCAGTACTTC	CASSLELATSEEQYF
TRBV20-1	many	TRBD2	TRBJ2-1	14	TGCAGTGCTAGAGCAGCGGGAGGTTACAATGAGCAGTTCTTC	CSARAAGGYNEQFF
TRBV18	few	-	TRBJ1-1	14	TGTGCCAGCTCACCATCGATTGAGGGGCATGAAGCTTTCTTT	CASSPSIEGHEAFF
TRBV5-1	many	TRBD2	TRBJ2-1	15	TGCGCCAGCAGCCTGACTAGCGGGAGAAACAATGAGCAGTTCTTC	CASSLTSGRNNEQFF
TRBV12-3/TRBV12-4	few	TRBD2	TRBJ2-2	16	TGTGCCAGCAGTTTAAACCTAGCGGGAGGTACCGGGGAGCTGTTTTTT	CASSLNLAGGTGELFF
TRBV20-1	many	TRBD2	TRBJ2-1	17	TGCAGTGCTAGATCTATAGCGGGATGGTTCTCCTACAATGAGCAGTTCTTC	CSARSIAGWFSYNEQFF
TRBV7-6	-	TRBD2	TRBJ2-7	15	TGTGCCAGCAGCTTAGCTAGCGGGAGGACCGTCGAGCAGTACTTC	CASSLASGRTVEQYF
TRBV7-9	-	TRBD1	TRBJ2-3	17	TGTGCCAGCAGCCCTCCCTATCAGGGGGTGGTGACAGATACGCAGTATTTT	CASSPPYQGVVTDTQYF
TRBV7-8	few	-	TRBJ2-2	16	TGTGCCAGCAGCTTAGTTTTGGGGGAAAGGACCGGGGAGCTGTTTTTT	CASSLVLGERTGELFF
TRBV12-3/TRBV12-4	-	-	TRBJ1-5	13	TGTGCCAGCAGTTCAAAACAGGATGAGCCCCAGCATTTT	CASSSKQDEPQHF
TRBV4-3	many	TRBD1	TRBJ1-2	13	TGCGCCAGCAGCCAGGACAGGGGGCGAGGCTACACCTTC	CASSQDRGRGYTF
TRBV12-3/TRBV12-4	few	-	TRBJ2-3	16	TGTGCCAGCAGTCCCCGGGGGCCCGAGAGCACAGATACGCAGTATTTT	CASSPRGPESTDTQYF
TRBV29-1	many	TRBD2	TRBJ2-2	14	TGCAGCGTAGAAGCGGGGTCTTTGGCCGGGGAGCTGTTTTTT	CSVEAGSLAGELFF